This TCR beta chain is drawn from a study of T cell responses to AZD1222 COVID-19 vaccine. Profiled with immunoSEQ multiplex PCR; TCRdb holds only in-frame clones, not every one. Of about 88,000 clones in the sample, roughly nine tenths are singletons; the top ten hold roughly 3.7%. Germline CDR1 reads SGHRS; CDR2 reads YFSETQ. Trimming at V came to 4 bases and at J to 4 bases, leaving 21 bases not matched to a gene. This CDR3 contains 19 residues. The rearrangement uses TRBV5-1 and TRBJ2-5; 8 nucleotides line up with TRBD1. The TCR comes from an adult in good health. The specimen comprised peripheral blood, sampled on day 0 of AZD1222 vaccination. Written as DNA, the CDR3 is TGCGCCAGCAGCATTCTTGGACCGGCGGTCGGACAGGGAGGAGAGACCCAGTACTTC. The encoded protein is CASSILGPAVGQGGETQYF.